This TCR beta chain came from a study of T cell changes during pregnancy in multiple sclerosis. The V segment lost 5 bases and the J segment 7 bases; nucleotides outside the gene matches: 11. CDR3 length: 14 amino acids. The germline V gene has CDR1 PRHDT and CDR2 FYEKMQ (reference sequence). Generated by immunoSEQ multiplex PCR, the TCRdb table keeps only in-frame clones and is missing some. Of 78,000 or so clones in the sample, under 95% were seen once. Sequences were derived from peripheral blood, sampled before pregnancy. The receptor comes from a female donor with multiple sclerosis, enrolled in a pregnancy study. This chain connects TRBV13 to TRBJ2-7, with TRBD2 matching 7 bases. The CDR3 sequence is CASSASMGGNEQYF. The CDR3, as DNA: TGTGCCAGCAGCGCCTCAATGGGGGGGAATGAGCAGTACTTC.